This T cell receptor beta chain was observed in a study of CD8 T cells in Susac syndrome. With random hexamers, reverse transcription was performed on roughly 0.5 to 1 ug of RNA. TCRdb ran MiXCR on the immunoSEQ multiplex PCR reads and lists one entry per CDR3 protein. The top ten hold under 0.6% of the sample, which has more than 65,000 distinct CDR3 sequences, 85% to 95% seen once. Per germline, CDR1 SEHNR and CDR2 FQNEAQ (reference sequence). After removal of 4 bases from V and 4 bases from J, the junction contained 6 bases not matched to a gene. CDR3 length: 15 amino acids. The chain is built from TRBV7-9 and TRBJ1-2; TRBD1 matches at 10 bases. The TCR originated in a human donor with Susac syndrome. The sequencing input was CD8+ T cells from PBMCs. The CDR3 DNA reads TGTGCCAGCAGCTATGACAGGGGGCCTACCTATGGCTACACCTTC. Translation gives CASSYDRGPTYGYTF. The full variable domain, its missing parts supplied by reference TRBV7-9 and TRBJ1-2, is DTGVSQNPRHKITKRGQNVTFRCDPISEHNRLYWYRQTLGQGPEFLTYFQNEAQLEKSRLLSDRFSAERPKGSFSTLEIQRTEQGDSAMYLCASSYDRGPTYGYTFGSGTRLTVV.